This TCR beta chain comes out of a study of cytomegalovirus exposure and HLA in healthy donors. About the study: The 95 to 150 validation repertoires, a later analysis reported, used the same platform as the roughly 710 first-cohort repertoires. Whole-study results and caveats: Cytomegalovirus association was assigned to about 150 TCR beta chains. Within the approximately 110 validation repertoires, first-cohort TCR clusters tended to co-occur, according to a later analysis. Rarity characterized most TCR sequences, yet some public TCRs appeared in many donors.

In the case of this clone: Its antigen is currently unknown.

Profiling relied on immunoSEQ multiplex PCR, and the TCRdb table lists in-frame clones only, not all of them. The table has 55,000 to 65,000 clones, about 93% seen once. V trimming: 6 bases; J trimming: 4 bases; junction bases outside the gene matches: 7. Germline V gene data show CDR1 as LNHDA and CDR2 as SQIVND (reference sequence). CDR3 length: 14 residues. The origin of this receptor is a man between 18 and 29 years old in good health and CMV-seronegative. The sample was PBMCs. This sequence joins TRBV19 and TRBJ1-2; 8 bases agree with TRBD1. The CDR3 loop reads CASRGQGRGYGYTF. CDR3 DNA sequence: TGTGCCAGTAGAGGACAGGGACGAGGCTATGGCTACACCTTC.